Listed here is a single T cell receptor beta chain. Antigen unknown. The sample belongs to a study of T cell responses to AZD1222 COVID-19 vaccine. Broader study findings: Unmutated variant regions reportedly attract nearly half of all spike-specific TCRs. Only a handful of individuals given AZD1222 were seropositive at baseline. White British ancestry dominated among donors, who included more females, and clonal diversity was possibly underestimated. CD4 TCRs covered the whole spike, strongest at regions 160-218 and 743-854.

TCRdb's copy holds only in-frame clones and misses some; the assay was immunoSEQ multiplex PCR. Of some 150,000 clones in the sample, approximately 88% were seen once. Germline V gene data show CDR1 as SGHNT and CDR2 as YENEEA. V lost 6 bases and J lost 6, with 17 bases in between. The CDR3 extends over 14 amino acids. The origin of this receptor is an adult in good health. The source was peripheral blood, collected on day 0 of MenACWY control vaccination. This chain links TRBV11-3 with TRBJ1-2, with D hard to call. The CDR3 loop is CASRMWAAEDGYTF. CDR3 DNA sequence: TGTGCCAGCAGGATGTGGGCCGCAGAGGATGGCTACACCTTC.